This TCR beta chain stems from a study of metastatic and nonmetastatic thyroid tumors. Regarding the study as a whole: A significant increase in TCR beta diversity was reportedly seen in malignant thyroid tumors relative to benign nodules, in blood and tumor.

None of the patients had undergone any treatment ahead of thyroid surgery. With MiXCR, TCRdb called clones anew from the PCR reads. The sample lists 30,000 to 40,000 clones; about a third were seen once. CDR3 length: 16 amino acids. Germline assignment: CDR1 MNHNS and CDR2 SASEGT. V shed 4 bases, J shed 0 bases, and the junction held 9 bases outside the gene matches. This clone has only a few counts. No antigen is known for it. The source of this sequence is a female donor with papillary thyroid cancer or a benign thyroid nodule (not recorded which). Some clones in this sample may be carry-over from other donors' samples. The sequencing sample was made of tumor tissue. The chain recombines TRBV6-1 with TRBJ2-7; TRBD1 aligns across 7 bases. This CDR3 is CASSVSSGDSSYEQYF. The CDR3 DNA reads TGTGCCAGCAGTGTATCGTCCGGGGACAGCTCCTACGAGCAGTACTTC.